The entry below gives a single T cell receptor beta chain sequence along with its context. The second PCR ran about 6 to 11 cycles with a sample-barcoded 5' primer and J-beta primers. All samples gave at least 3 million CDR3-containing paired-end reads. TCRdb processed the 5' RACE reads anew with MiXCR; each CDR3 protein has one entry. The table includes roughly 800,000 distinct CDR3 sequences, about three fifths detected once. Total RNA, at least 6 micrograms per sample, was extracted from PBMCs. This record belongs to a study of blood T cells in healthy people across ages. CDR3 size: 15 residues. Germline CDR1 LGHDT, CDR2 YNNKEL (reference sequence).

This chain links TRBV3-1 with TRBJ2-4; D remains ambiguous. Gene TRBJ2-7 matches the end of the DNA better, so the J call may be wrong. The sequencing input was blood. This sequence originates from a man aged 25 to 40 in good health. Here the CDR3 DNA reads TGTGCCAGCAGCCAAGGGCCCTCACAGTTCTACGAGCAGTACTTC. Protein product: CASSQGPSQFYEQYF.